The sequence of this T cell receptor beta chain was determined in a study of T cell changes during pregnancy in multiple sclerosis. Per the germline V gene, CDR1 is SGHAT and CDR2 is FQNNGV. CDR3 length equals 15 residues. Unmatched junction bases numbered 7, after V lost 1 base and J lost 8 bases. Clones were read by immunoSEQ multiplex PCR, and TCRdb kept only the in-frame ones, dropping some. This sample has about 75,000 clones, with under 95% found just once. The TCR comes from a female donor with multiple sclerosis, enrolled in a pregnancy study. The genes are TRBV11-2 and TRBJ2-3; 9 bases match TRBD1. The source was CD4+ T cells from peripheral blood mononuclear cells, collected before pregnancy. CDR3 region: CASSLGDRVFGTQYF. The DNA for the CDR3 is TGTGCCAGCAGCTTAGGGGACAGGGTGTTTGGTACGCAGTATTTT.